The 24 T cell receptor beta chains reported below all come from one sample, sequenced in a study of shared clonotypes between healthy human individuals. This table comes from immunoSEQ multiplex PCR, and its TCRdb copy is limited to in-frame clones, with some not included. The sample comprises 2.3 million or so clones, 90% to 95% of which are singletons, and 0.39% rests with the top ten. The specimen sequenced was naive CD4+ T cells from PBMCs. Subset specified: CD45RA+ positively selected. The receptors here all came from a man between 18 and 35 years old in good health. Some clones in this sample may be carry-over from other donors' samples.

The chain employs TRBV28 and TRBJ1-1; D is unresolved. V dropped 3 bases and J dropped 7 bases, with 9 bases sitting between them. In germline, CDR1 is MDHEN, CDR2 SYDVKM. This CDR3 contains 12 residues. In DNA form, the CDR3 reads TGTGCCAGCAGTTTGGCTCGGATTGAAGCTTTCTTT. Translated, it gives CASSLARIEAFF.

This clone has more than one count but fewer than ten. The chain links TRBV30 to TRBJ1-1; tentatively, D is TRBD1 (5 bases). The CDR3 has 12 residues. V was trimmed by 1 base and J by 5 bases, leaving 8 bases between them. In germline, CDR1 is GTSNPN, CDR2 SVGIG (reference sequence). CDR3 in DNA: TGTGCCTGGAGTGGGGAGGGGACTGAAGCTTTCTTT. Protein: CAWSGEGTEAFF. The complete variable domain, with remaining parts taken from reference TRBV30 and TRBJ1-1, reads SQTIHQWPATLVQPVGSPLSLECTVEGTSNPNLYWYRQAAGRGLQLLFYSVGIGQISSEVPQNLSASRPQDRQFILSSKKLLLSDSGFYLCAWSGEGTEAFFGQGTRLTVV.

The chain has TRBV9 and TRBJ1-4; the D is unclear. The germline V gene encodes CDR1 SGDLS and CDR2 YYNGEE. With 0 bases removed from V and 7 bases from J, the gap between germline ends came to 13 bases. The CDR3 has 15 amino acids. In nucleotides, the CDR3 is TGTGCCAGCAGCGTAGCACCGGTCCGGGGTGAAAAACTGTTTTTT. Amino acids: CASSVAPVRGEKLFF.

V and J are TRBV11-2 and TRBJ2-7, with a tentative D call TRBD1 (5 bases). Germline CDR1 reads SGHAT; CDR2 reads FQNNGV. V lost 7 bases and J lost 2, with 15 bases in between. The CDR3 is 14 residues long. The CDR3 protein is CASTLGADPYEQYF. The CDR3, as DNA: TGTGCCAGCACCCTAGGGGCAGACCCCTACGAGCAGTACTTC.

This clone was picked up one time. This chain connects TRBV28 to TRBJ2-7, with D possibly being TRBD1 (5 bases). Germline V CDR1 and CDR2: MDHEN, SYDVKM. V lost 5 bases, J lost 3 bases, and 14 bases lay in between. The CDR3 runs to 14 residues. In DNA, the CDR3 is TGTGCCAGCAGTCGGCGAGCAGGGTTCTACGAGCAGTACTTC. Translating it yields CASSRRAGFYEQYF.

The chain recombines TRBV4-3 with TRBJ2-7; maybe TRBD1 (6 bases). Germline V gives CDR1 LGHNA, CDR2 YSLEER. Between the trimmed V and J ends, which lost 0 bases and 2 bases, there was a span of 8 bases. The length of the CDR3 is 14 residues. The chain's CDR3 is CASSQEDSTYEQYF. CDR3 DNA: TGCGCCAGCAGCCAAGAGGACAGCACCTACGAGCAGTACTTC.

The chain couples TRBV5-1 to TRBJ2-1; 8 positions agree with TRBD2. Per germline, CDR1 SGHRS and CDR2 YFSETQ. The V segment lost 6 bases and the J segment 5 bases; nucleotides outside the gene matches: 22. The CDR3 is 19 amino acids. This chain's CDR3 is CASTTSGGAGARPHNEQFF. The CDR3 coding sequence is TGCGCCAGCACTACATCCGGAGGAGCGGGGGCAAGACCTCACAATGAGCAGTTCTTC.

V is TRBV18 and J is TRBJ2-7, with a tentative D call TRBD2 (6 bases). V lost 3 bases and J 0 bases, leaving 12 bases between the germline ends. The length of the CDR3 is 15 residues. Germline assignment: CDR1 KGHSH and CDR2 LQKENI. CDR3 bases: TGTGCCAGCTCACCTCTGGGACTTAGCTCCTACGAGCAGTACTTC. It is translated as CASSPLGLSSYEQYF.

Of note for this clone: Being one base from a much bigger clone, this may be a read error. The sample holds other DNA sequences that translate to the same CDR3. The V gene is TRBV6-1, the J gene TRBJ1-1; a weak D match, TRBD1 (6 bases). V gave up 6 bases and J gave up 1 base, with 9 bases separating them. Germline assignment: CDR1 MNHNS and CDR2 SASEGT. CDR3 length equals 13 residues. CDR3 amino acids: CASSLTGNTEAFF. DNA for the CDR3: TGTGCCAGCAGCCTGACAGGGAACACTGAAGCTTTCTTT.

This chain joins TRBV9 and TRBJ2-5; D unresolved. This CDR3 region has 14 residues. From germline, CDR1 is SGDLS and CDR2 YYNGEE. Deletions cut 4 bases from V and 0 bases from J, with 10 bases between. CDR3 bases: TGTGCCAGCAGCCCCCAGGTGTACCAAGAGACCCAGTACTTC. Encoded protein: CASSPQVYQETQYF. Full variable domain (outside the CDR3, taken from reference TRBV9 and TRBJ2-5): DSGVTQTPKHLITATGQRVTLRCSPRSGDLSVYWYQQSLDQGLQFLIQYYNGEERAKGNILERFSAQQFPDLHSELNLSSLELGDSALYFCASSPQVYQETQYFGPGTRLLVL.

As DNA, the CDR3 is TGCGCCAGCAGCCAAGGGTTCGGTCAGCGGACCGGGGAGCTGTTTTTT. The encoded protein is CASSQGFGQRTGELFF. The genes are TRBV4-1 and TRBJ2-2, with a tentative D call TRBD2 (5 bases). Trimming stripped 1 base from V and 5 bases from J, with 14 bases between. CDR1 is MGHRA and CDR2 is YSYEKL in the germline V gene. There are 16 residues in the CDR3.

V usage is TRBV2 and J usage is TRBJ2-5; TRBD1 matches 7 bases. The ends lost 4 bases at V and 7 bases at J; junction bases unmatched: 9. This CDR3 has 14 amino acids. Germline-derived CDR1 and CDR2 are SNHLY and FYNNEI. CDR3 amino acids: CASSVTHSGGTQYF. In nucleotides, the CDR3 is TGTGCCAGCAGTGTCACACACTCAGGGGGGACCCAGTACTTC.

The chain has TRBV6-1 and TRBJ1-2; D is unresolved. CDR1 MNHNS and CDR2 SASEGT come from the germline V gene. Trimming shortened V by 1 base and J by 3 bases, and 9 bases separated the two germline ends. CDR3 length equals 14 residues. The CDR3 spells CASSEGWRYYGYTF. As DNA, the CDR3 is TGTGCCAGCAGTGAAGGTTGGAGATACTATGGCTACACCTTC.

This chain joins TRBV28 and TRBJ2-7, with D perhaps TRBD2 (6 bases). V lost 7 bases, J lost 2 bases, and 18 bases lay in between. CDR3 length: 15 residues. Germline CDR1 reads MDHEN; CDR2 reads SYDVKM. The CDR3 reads CASNRQGGGPYEQYF. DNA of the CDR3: TGTGCCAGCAACCGCCAGGGAGGTGGGCCCTACGAGCAGTACTTC.

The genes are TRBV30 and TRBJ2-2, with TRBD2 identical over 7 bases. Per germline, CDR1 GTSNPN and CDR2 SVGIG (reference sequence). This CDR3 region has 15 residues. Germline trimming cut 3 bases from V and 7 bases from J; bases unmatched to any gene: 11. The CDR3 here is CAWSLRLARHGELFF. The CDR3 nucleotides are TGTGCCTGGAGCCTCAGACTAGCCCGGCACGGGGAGCTGTTTTTT.

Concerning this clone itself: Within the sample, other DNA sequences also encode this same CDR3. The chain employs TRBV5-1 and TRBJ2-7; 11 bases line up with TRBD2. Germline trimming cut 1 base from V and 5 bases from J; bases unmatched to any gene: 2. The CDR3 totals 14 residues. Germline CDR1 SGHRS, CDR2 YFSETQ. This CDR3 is CASSLTSGSHEQYF. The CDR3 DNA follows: TGCGCCAGCAGCTTGACTAGCGGGAGCCACGAGCAGTACTTC.

CDR3 DNA sequence: TGTGCCAGCAGCTTAGCGCGGGGGGTGGAGACCCAGTACTTC. It encodes CASSLARGVETQYF. J is TRBJ2-5 and V is TRBV7-8; 8 positions match TRBD2. Trimming took 0 bases from V and 5 from J; bases not matched to a gene: 2. The V gene's germline CDR1 is SGHVS and CDR2 FQNEAQ. The CDR3 sequence is 14 residues long.

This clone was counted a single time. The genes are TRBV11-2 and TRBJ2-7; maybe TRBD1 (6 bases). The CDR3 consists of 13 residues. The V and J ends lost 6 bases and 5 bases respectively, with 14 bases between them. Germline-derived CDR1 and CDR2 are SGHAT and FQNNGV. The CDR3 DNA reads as TGTGCCAGCAGTCGAGGGGCAGGGGACGAGCAGTACTTC. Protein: CASSRGAGDEQYF.

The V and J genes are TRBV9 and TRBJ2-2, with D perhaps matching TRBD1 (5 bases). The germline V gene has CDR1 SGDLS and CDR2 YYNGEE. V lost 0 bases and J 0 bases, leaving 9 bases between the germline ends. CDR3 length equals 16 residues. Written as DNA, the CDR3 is TGTGCCAGCAGCGTAGGGACACAGACGAACACCGGGGAGCTGTTTTTT. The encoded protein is CASSVGTQTNTGELFF.

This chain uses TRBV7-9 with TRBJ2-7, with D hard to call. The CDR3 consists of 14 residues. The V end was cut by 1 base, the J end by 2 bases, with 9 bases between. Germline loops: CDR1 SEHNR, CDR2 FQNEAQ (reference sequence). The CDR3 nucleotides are TGTGCCAGCAGCTTAGTGTTGCGACCCTACGAGCAGTACTTC. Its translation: CASSLVLRPYEQYF.

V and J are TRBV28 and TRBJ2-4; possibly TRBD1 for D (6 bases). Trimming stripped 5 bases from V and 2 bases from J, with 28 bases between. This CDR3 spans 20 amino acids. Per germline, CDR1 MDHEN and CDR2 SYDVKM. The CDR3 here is CASSPTPDRLRFVSKNIQYF. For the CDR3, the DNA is TGTGCCAGCAGTCCCACCCCTGACAGGCTTCGATTCGTATCCAAAAACATTCAGTACTTC.

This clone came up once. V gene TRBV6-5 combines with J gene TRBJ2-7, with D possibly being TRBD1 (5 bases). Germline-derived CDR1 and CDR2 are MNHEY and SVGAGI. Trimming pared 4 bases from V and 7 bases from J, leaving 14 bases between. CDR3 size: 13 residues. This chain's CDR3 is CASSSGRTGEQYF. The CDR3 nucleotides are TGTGCCAGCAGTTCAGGGCGGACCGGAGAGCAGTACTTC.

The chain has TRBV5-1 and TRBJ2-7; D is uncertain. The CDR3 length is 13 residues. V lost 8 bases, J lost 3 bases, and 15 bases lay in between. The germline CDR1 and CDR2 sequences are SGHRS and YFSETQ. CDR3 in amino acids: CASMGPDLYEQYF. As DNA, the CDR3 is TGCGCCAGTATGGGCCCGGACCTCTACGAGCAGTACTTC.

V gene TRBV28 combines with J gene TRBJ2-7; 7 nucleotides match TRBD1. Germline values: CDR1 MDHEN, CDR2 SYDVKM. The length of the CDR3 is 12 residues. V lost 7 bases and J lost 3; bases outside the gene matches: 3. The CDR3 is CASIGTDYEQYF. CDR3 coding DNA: TGTGCCAGCATCGGGACAGACTACGAGCAGTACTTC.